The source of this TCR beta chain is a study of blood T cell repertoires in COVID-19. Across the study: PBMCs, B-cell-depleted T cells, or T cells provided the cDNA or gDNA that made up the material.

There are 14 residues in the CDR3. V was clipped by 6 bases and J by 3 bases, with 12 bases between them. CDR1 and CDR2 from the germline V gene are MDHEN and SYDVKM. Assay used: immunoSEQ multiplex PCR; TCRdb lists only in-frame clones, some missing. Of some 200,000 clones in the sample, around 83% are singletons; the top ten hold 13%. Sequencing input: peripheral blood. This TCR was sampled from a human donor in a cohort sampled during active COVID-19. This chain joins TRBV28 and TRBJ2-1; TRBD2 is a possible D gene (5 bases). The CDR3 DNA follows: TGTGCCAGCAGAGAGCGGAACGACTACAATGAGCAGTTCTTC. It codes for CASRERNDYNEQFF.